The source of this TCR beta chain is a study of T cell responses to AZD1222 COVID-19 vaccine listed by TCRdb under 2021. The study in broad terms: TCR sequencing covered about 230 trial participants: 200 to 210 given two doses of AZD1222 and 26 given two doses of MenACWY control vaccine. Trial participants were enrolled by age into 18-55, 56-69 and 70-plus year subgroups, with roughly 160, 29 and 62 TCR-sequenced participants respectively.

Sequences MDHEN (CDR1) and SYDVKM (CDR2) are obtained from the germline V gene. V is cut by 4 bases and J by 12 bases, and the space between the germline ends is 9 bases. From cysteine to phenylalanine, the CDR3 is 11 amino acids long. The retained sequence is limited to the CDR3, 33 bases, with the frame set at the first base. This clone was picked up one time. The antigen it binds to is not known. Base qualities are not at hand, and no much larger clone is one base apart. The CDR3 regions of human TCRbeta chains were subjected to immunosequencing. Per the authors' processing: TCRs in the repertoires were compared against a reference library of SARS-CoV-2-specific TCRs that had been generated with the MIRA antigen-specificity platform. Breadth was defined as the fraction of unique TCRs that were SARS-CoV-2-associated, and depth was defined as the fraction of total T cells that were SARS-CoV-2-associated. Using the MIRA data, each spike-specific TCR was assigned both to the spike region to which the TCR was reactive and to a CD4 or CD8 class. Log10-transformed breadth and depth values were compared by one-way ANOVA with Sidak's multiple comparisons tests. TCRdb retrieved this table from immuneACCESS and kept in-frame rearrangements only. Not all clones are present; in checked studies, unresolved V genes account for under half, and no reason is known for the remainder. From that table come the V and J calls and clone size; the DNA was used to work out D and trimming. For this sample there are some 150,000 clones; roughly nine tenths appear just once. 5.5% of the sample is held by the ten biggest clonotypes.

Interpreted using the paper, the time point label stands for: baseline before first vaccination. The treatment or condition label of this sample denotes: meningococcal conjugate vaccine given as trial control. Vaccinee samples came from UK trials COV001 and COV002, including a single-blind randomized controlled phase 2/3 trial of AZD1222 (ChAdOx1 nCoV-19) in healthy adults. For TCRbeta chain sequencing, PBMC samples were collected from trial participants at day 0 and at day 28 after the second dose. The full study reports these points: Participants were mostly white British, with more females than males. The authors suggested clonal diversity may have been underestimated. No day 14 peak-response samples were available, so repertoires were characterized only after the peak T cell response. In the small 56-69-year group, the increase in depth fell short of significance, most likely because of low power. CD4 TCRs associated with the vaccine covered the entire spike protein, and the dominant responses were in regions 160-218 and 743-854. Conclusions about previously exposed vaccinees are limited because only six or seven AZD1222 recipients were SARS-CoV-2 seropositive at baseline. Spike-specific TCR breadth and depth rose significantly after two AZD1222 doses compared with day 0 and with MenACWY recipients. Nearly half of unique spike-specific TCRs reportedly recognized epitopes outside regions mutated in the B.1.351 and B.1.1.7 variants.

This sequence was found in an adult in good health. The source material was peripheral blood, sampled on day 0 of MenACWY control vaccination. The chain is assembled from TRBV28 and TRBJ1-4, with the D gene uncertain. This receptor carries the CDR3 CASSSILELFF. The DNA is TGTGCCAGCAGTTCAATTCTAGAACTGTTTTTT.